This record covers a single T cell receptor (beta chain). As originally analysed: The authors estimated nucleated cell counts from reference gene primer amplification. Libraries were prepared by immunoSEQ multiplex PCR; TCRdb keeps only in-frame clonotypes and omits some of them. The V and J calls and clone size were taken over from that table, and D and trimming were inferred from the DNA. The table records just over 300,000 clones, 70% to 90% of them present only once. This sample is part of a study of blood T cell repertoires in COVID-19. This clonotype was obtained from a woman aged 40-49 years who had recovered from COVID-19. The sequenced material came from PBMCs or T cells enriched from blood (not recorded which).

The CDR3 is CASSQDSSGQVGNEQYF. CDR3 sequence (DNA): TGCGCCAGCAGCCAAGATTCATCGGGACAGGTAGGGAACGAGCAGTACTTC. The V and J genes are TRBV4-3 and TRBJ2-7; TRBD1 matches at 8 bases. The J segment lost 5 bases and the V segment lost 0 bases, leaving 12 bases of the junction unmatched. The germline gives CDR1 LGHNA, CDR2 YSLEER. The CDR3 extends over 17 amino acids.